This T cell receptor (beta chain) appears in the sequencing data of a study of OX40 agonist ivuxolimab in advanced cancers. Profiled with immunoSEQ multiplex PCR; TCRdb holds only in-frame clones, not every one. The sample yields about 80,000 clones, about 85% seen once. Trimming left V 0 bases short and J 0 bases short, with 7 bases between. The CDR3 is 15 residues long. Germline V gene data show CDR1 as SGHKS and CDR2 as YYEKEE (reference sequence). The material was CD4+ or CD8+ T cells sorted from blood, obtained in a trial of the OX40 agonist ivuxolimab. This sequence was found in an adult with an advanced solid tumor such as melanoma, head and neck, liver or kidney cancer. This chain uses TRBV5-5 with TRBJ1-5, with D hard to call. The CDR3 nucleotides read TGTGCCAGCAGCTTGGACGGGTATAGCAATCAGCCCCAGCATTTT. It is translated as CASSLDGYSNQPQHF.